The rows below give T cell receptor beta chains drawn from one sample of a study of T cell responses to AZD1222 COVID-19 vaccine. Clones were sequenced by immunoSEQ multiplex PCR, and TCRdb holds only the in-frame ones, with some missing. The sample has some 150,000 clones, roughly 94% seen once. Sequencing was performed on peripheral blood, taken on day 0 of AZD1222 vaccination. These receptors all come from an adult in good health. CDR3s include the opening cysteine and the closing phenylalanine or tryptophan. The order of the fields is clone size, CDR3 length, J gene, V gene, CDR3 protein. Some rows have no size entry. The others give once, few or many, or a class for an expanded clone.

NA 15 TRBJ2-3 TRBV7-9 CASSLLGGGTDTQYF
once 16 TRBJ2-2 TRBV3-1/TRBV3-2 CASSRATSGVTRELFF
NA 12 TRBJ2-1 TRBV11-2 CASRDNYNEQFF
NA 15 TRBJ1-6 TRBV7-8 CASSVDLGGNSPLHF
NA 13 TRBJ1-5 TRBV5-8 CASSLQGRWPQHF
NA 14 TRBJ1-5 TRBV19 CASSYLQRDQPQHF
NA 15 TRBJ2-2 TRBV29-1 CSVEIPGQRTGELFF
NA 14 TRBJ2-1 TRBV10-2 CASRARGVYNEQFF
NA 12 TRBJ2-1 TRBV28 CASSPDGNEQFF
NA 15 TRBJ2-3 TRBV11-1 CASSLNSGVAQWQYF
NA 16 TRBJ1-1 TRBV19 CASSIGQTSGNTEAFF
once 12 TRBJ1-4 TRBV11-2 CASSLPNEKLFF
NA 14 TRBJ1-6 TRBV5-5 CASSFMADNSPLHF
NA 16 TRBJ2-2 TRBV7-2 CASSVSGRATAGELFF
NA 14 TRBJ1-2 TRBV5-6 CASSLAQGATGYTF
NA 17 TRBJ1-2 TRBV10-2 CASSDVRRTSTNYGYTF
once 13 TRBJ1-2 TRBV3-1/TRBV3-2 CASSDNDNYGYTF
NA 16 TRBJ1-2 TRBV18 CASSSSVWTVNYGYTF
NA 16 TRBJ2-1 TRBV4-2 CASSLEGILSYNEQFF
NA 14 TRBJ2-3 TRBV9 CASSVEWPSDTQYF
NA 12 TRBJ1-1 TRBV10-1 CASSGRNTEAFF
NA 15 TRBJ1-5 TRBV18 CASSPRDMSNQPQHF
NA 13 TRBJ1-5 TRBV6-5 CASLQGRYQPQHF
NA 18 TRBJ1-3 TRBV9 CASSMGQGWTISGNTIYF
NA 17 TRBJ2-6 TRBV4-3 CASSSTSVDSGANVLTF
NA 15 TRBJ1-2 TRBV7-9 CAFNAWESVGYGYTF